This TCR beta chain originates from a study of identical twins listed by TCRdb under 2016. About the study as a whole: To test whether fetal clonotypes persist, this study deep-sequenced TCR alpha and beta repertoires from monozygotic twins, from unrelated adults of various ages, and from cord blood. To rule out contamination, the twin experiments were replicated at different times with different library preparation protocols.

The CDR1 and CDR2 encoded by the germline V gene are MNHNS and SASEGT. Clipping removes 6 bases from V and 8 bases from J, with 19 as the unmatched junction base count. Including the terminal cysteine and phenylalanine, the CDR3 comprises 18 residues. The only DNA kept is the CDR3, 54 bases in frame from the first base. Of note for this clonotype: What antigen it recognizes has not been identified. No per-base quality is available; no much larger clone lies one base away.

Only healthy Caucasian donors were included. The twin cohort consisted of three pairs of female monozygotic twins, all aged roughly 18 to 29 years. Positive isolation kits from Invitrogen were used to isolate the CD4+ and CD8+ T cell populations. Receptor amplification or capture employed 5' RACE. The sequencer listed for this sample is Illumina HiSeq 2000. A universal primer binding site was introduced by template switching, and a unique molecular identifier was present in the final cDNA, enabling accurate counting of TCR cDNA molecules. Specific primers in the conserved constant-segment region were used to synthesize first-strand cDNA for the TCR alpha and beta chains. To control for contamination, every cDNA library was double barcoded, receiving both a SMART-Mk sample barcode and Illumina barcodes. TruSeq adapter sequences, together with Illumina sample barcodes, were added in two successive PCR steps. Sequencing of the TCR alpha and beta cDNA libraries was done on the Illumina HiSeq platform using custom primers. The paper's processing steps were these. MiGEC processed the raw reads to extract unique molecular identifiers, while MiXCR was used to determine the CDR3 positions. For each individual, recombination models were inferred using an EM algorithm with the repgenHMM and IGoR tools. Shared clonotype analysis was performed with the tcR package in R, normalizing sharing by the product of cloneset sizes. Out-of-frame nonproductive sequences were analyzed to study raw recombination free of thymic and clonal selection effects. The public reads were reprocessed in TCRdb via fastp at Q25 and MiXCR, keeping in-frame beta chains. Duplicate CDR3 protein sequences are folded into a single record with the most common DNA and genes. TCRdb, not the original authors, processed these V and J calls. The sample table contains around 490,000 distinct CDR3 sequences; only one count was recorded for 15% of them. The leading ten clones occupy roughly 0.42% of the sample.

What the authors observed across the whole study: Conclusions relied on cross-sectional statistical analysis, since the same donors could not be followed over many years. Out-of-frame TCR alpha sharing in monozygotic twins was systematically underestimated by recombination models, whereas sharing between unrelated individuals was in agreement with the recombination models. Invariant T cells such as MAIT and iNKT could partly confound zero-insertion analyses, though diverse VJ usage argued against this for most clonotypes. Excess twin sharing in beta out-of-frame sequences was weaker because fewer shared sequences lowered the signal-to-noise ratio. Compared with coincidental sharing between unrelated individuals, out-of-frame TCR alpha sequences shared between twins showed an excess of sequences with low generation probability. Abundant cord blood beta clonotypes carried fewer insertions; young adult naive repertoires showed a weaker similar trend, while memory repertoires showed none.

The same data also contributed to another study, on yellow fever vaccine responses in identical twins. As that second paper reports: The T cell response to vaccination in identical twins was reported by the authors to appear partly convergent and partly personalized. Focusing on identical twins, the study followed the T cell clones that responded to the vaccine, and did so with precision.

In this chain, TRBV6-1 is recombined with TRBJ2-1, with TRBD2 matching 10 junction bases. The source material was CD4+ T cells sorted from blood. The receptor comes from a woman between 18 and 29 years old in good health. The DNA sequence is given as TGTGCCAGCAGGAGGACTAGCGGAAATATGGGGGCTTTGCATGAGCAGTTCTTC. This is translated as CASRRTSGNMGALHEQFF.